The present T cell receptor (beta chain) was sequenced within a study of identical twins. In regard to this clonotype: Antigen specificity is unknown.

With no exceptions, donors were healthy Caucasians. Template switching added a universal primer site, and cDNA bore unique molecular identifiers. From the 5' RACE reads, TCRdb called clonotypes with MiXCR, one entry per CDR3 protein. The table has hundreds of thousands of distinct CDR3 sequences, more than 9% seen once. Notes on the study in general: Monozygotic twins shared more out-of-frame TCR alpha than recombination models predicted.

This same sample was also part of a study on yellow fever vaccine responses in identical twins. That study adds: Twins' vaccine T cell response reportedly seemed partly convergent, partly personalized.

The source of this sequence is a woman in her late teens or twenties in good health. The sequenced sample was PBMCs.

Here the CDR3 DNA reads TGTGCCAGCAGTTTAGCTAGGGGACTAGCGGGAGTAAAGGAGCAGTACTTC. This sequence encodes CASSLARGLAGVKEQYF. The chain carries TRBV12-3 or TRBV12-4 and TRBJ2-7; 14 positions match TRBD2. J was trimmed by 7 bases and V by 0 bases; bases with no gene match: 8. The CDR3 has 17 residues.